This passage covers 25 T cell receptor beta chains from one sample sequenced in a study of beta chain features in type 1 diabetes. Expressed TCRB transcripts were sequenced after all isolated RNA was converted to cDNA. This table comes from immunoSEQ multiplex PCR, and its TCRdb copy is limited to in-frame clones, with some not included. The sample lists 250,000 to 350,000 clones; around 15% were seen once. Sequencing was done on a sample of central memory CD4+ T cells from blood. The source of these receptors is a man between 25 and 39 years old in good health.

This clone occurred a few times. In DNA, the CDR3 is TGTGCCAGCGGACGCTCAAGCAGAAACACTGAAGCTTTCTTT. Amino acid sequence: CASGRSSRNTEAFF. The V gene is TRBV14, the J gene TRBJ1-1; D is ambiguous. Germline loops: CDR1 SGHDN, CDR2 FVKESK. The CDR3 loop spans 14 amino acids. V was trimmed by 8 bases and J by 2 bases, leaving 15 bases between them.

In its sample, this clone was seen a few times. The rearrangement joins TRBV5-4 to TRBJ1-2, with 9 bases aligning to TRBD1. This CDR3 region has 14 residues. V shed 4 bases and J 5 bases; nucleotides not matched to a gene: 6. Germline V CDR1 and CDR2: SGHNT, YYREEE (reference sequence). The CDR3 protein is CASSRVGQGYGYTF. The CDR3 DNA reads as TGTGCCAGCAGCCGGGTGGGACAGGGTTATGGCTACACCTTC. The whole variable domain, filled in from reference TRBV5-4 and TRBJ1-2, reads ETGVTQSPTHLIKTRGQQVTLRCSSQSGHNTVSWYQQALGQGPQFIFQYYREEENGRGNFPPRFSGLQFPNYSSELNVNALELDDSALYLCASSRVGQGYGYTFGSGTRLTVV.

This clone has more than one count but fewer than ten. Other DNA sequences from this sample encode an identical CDR3 as well. The gene calls are TRBV27 and TRBJ2-2, with 8 bases identical to TRBD2. From germline, CDR1 is MNHEY and CDR2 SMNVEV (reference sequence). This CDR3 is built from 18 residues. After removal of 6 bases from V and 3 bases from J, the junction contained 15 bases not matched to a gene. The CDR3 DNA reads TGTGCCAGCAGCCTAGGTCGTCGGGGGGGCGGGTACACCGGGGAGCTGTTTTTT. Translating gives CASSLGRRGGGYTGELFF.

This chain uses TRBV18 with TRBJ1-2; 7 bases are a match to TRBD1. Unmatched junction bases numbered 13, after V lost 5 bases and J lost 4 bases. The CDR3 extends over 16 amino acids. CDR1 KGHSH and CDR2 LQKENI come from the germline V gene. The CDR3 loop is CASSDLRGQSSYGYTF. The CDR3 DNA is TGTGCCAGCTCAGACCTCCGGGGACAGTCCAGCTATGGCTACACCTTC.

This clone was seen a few times. The chain links TRBV28 to TRBJ2-3; 11 bases line up with TRBD2. Germline values: CDR1 MDHEN, CDR2 SYDVKM. The CDR3 length is 17 residues. The junction had 10 bases not matched to a gene; V was cut back by 6 bases and J by 2 bases. In DNA, the CDR3 is TGTGCCAGCAGGTTGCCTCTAGCGGGAGGCCCCACAGATACGCAGTATTTT. Protein: CASRLPLAGGPTDTQYF.

This rearrangement joins TRBV3-1 (or the pseudogene TRBV3-2) to TRBJ1-4; no firm D call. CDR1 LGHDT and CDR2 YNNKEL come from the germline V gene (reference sequence). The germline V and J ends were trimmed by 4 bases and 17 bases, with 8 bases remaining between them. The CDR3 has 9 residues. This CDR3 is CASSRLRFF. The CDR3 DNA reads TGTGCCAGCAGCCGCCTCAGATTTTTT.

This clone was seen more than once but under ten times. V gene TRBV2 combines with J gene TRBJ1-5, with 8 bases aligning to TRBD1. The ends lost 8 bases at V and 7 bases at J; junction bases unmatched: 7. CDR3 length equals 13 residues. Germline V gene lookup returns CDR1 SNHLY and CDR2 FYNNEI. DNA of the CDR3: TGTGCCAGCGGCCTACAGGGGGGACAGCCCCAGCATTTT. It codes for CASGLQGGQPQHF.

The J gene is TRBJ2-1, the V gene TRBV19; 13 bases match TRBD2. Trimming removed 3 bases from V and 5 bases from J; junction bases left unmatched: 10. The CDR3 loop spans 18 amino acids. Germline-derived CDR1 and CDR2 are LNHDA and SQIVND (reference sequence). The CDR3 nucleotides are TGTGCCAGTAGTATCTCCCTACTACTAGCGGGGGGGGACAATGAGCAGTTCTTC. It is translated as CASSISLLLAGGDNEQFF.

There are a few counts of this clone. The chain couples TRBV5-6 to TRBJ1-2; 8 bases match TRBD1. The CDR3 contains 15 residues. The germline V gene encodes CDR1 SGHDT and CDR2 YYEEEE. V was clipped by 0 bases and J by 3 bases; unmatched bases: 4. The CDR3 sequence is CASSLVQGVDYGYTF. The CDR3 nucleotides are TGTGCCAGCAGCTTGGTACAGGGGGTGGACTATGGCTACACCTTC.

This clone has more than one count but fewer than ten. The CDR3 region has the DNA TGTGCCAGCAGCCTCAGAGGGGGGAGCCTAGACACAGATACGCAGTATTTT. This encodes CASSLRGGSLDTDTQYF. The rearrangement uses TRBV9 and TRBJ2-3; D might be TRBD1 or TRBD2, each matching 6 bases. Germline CDR1 SGDLS, CDR2 YYNGEE. CDR3 length equals 17 residues. Trimming removed 4 bases from V and 2 bases from J, with 20 bases in between. The variable domain in full, with the rest retrieved from reference TRBV9 and TRBJ2-3, is DSGVTQTPKHLITATGQRVTLRCSPRSGDLSVYWYQQSLDQGLQFLIQYYNGEERAKGNILERFSAQQFPDLHSELNLSSLELGDSALYFCASSLRGGSLDTDTQYFGPGTRLTVL.

This clone came up a few times. V is TRBV6-6 and J is TRBJ2-5; 8 bases map to TRBD2. Germline V gene sequence: CDR1 MNHNY, CDR2 SVGAGI (reference sequence). The CDR3 sequence is 15 residues long. After removal of 2 bases from V and 4 bases from J, the junction contained 6 bases not matched to a gene. The CDR3 loop is CASSYHLAGRETQYF. Here the CDR3 DNA reads TGTGCCAGCAGTTACCACTTAGCGGGAAGAGAGACCCAGTACTTC.

This chain links TRBV6-6 with TRBJ2-2; D may be TRBD2 (6 bases). Germline CDR1 is MNHNY and CDR2 is SVGAGI (reference sequence). V was shortened by 5 bases and J by 5 bases, with 12 bases between the two germline ends. CDR3 size: 14 residues. CDR3 region: CASSHGSRTGELFF. CDR3 nucleotides: TGTGCCAGCAGTCACGGGAGTAGGACCGGGGAGCTGTTTTTT.

The chain is built from TRBV7-2 and TRBJ2-1, with 9 bases matching TRBD2. Germline CDR1 and CDR2: SGHTA and FQGNSA. The CDR3 consists of 18 residues. The trim removed 5 bases at V and 0 bases at J, leaving 11 bases unmatched. The CDR3 here is CASSQIQSGRSSYNEQFF. Here the CDR3 DNA reads TGTGCCAGCAGCCAAATCCAGAGCGGGAGGTCCTCCTACAATGAGCAGTTCTTC.

This sequence joins TRBV5-6 and TRBJ1-4; no clear D. The CDR3 loop spans 13 amino acids. From germline, CDR1 is SGHDT and CDR2 YYEEEE. V was trimmed by 2 bases and J by 8 bases, leaving 10 bases between them. The CDR3: CASSLVTNEKLFF. The DNA for the CDR3 is TGTGCCAGCAGCTTAGTTACGAACGAAAAACTGTTTTTT.

The chain employs TRBV7-2 and TRBJ2-6; D unclear. Germline-derived CDR1 and CDR2 are SGHTA and FQGNSA. The CDR3 runs to 12 residues. Trimming stripped 4 bases from V and 10 bases from J, with 8 bases between. This chain's CDR3 is CASSYSRNVLTF. The CDR3 DNA sequence: TGTGCCAGCAGCTACAGCCGAAACGTCCTGACTTTC.

This clone was detected only a few times. With a far larger clone one base away, a read error is the likely cause. The genes are TRBV27 and TRBJ1-5; tentative D call: TRBD1 (6 bases). The CDR3 is made up of 15 amino acids. Germline V gives CDR1 MNHEY, CDR2 SMNVEV (reference sequence). Trimming stripped 6 bases from V and 5 bases from J, with 17 bases between. The DNA for the CDR3 is TGTGCCAGCAGCCTTGGGCAGGGGAACGATCAGCCCCAGCATTTT. Translated: CASSLGQGNDQPQHF.

The gene calls are TRBV11-3 and TRBJ2-7; D call uncertain. CDR3 size: 12 residues. Trimming took 2 bases from V and 3 from J, leaving 5 bases between them. From germline, CDR1 is SGHNT and CDR2 YENEEA. The CDR3 loop reads CASSLSGYEQYV. CDR3 nucleotides: TGTGCCAGCAGCTTATCGGGCTACGAGCAGTACGTC.

This clone has more than one count but fewer than ten. The chain uses TRBV6-5 and TRBJ1-5, with unresolved D. CDR1 is MNHEY and CDR2 is SVGAGI in the germline V gene. The CDR3 consists of 14 residues. V lost 5 bases to trimming and J lost 6 bases, with 14 bases between them. CDR3 protein: CASSDGDPVQPQHF. The CDR3 nucleotides read TGTGCCAGCAGTGATGGAGACCCCGTTCAGCCCCAGCATTTT.

This clone was picked up a small number of times. The chain is built from TRBV30 and TRBJ1-1; D ambiguous. V was shortened by 3 bases and J by 7 bases, with 9 bases between the two germline ends. The CDR3 is 11 residues long. Germline V lookup: CDR1 GTSNPN, CDR2 SVGIG (reference sequence). The CDR3 reads CAWRYQHEAFF. CDR3 nucleotide sequence: TGTGCCTGGAGATACCAGCATGAAGCTTTCTTT.

The chain carries TRBV20-1 and TRBJ2-7, with D tentatively TRBD2 (5 bases). V lost 4 bases and J lost 5, with 9 bases in between. This CDR3 comprises 11 residues. The V gene's germline CDR1 is DFQATT and CDR2 SNEGSKA (reference sequence). The CDR3 DNA reads as TGCAGTGCTATTAGAGGGAACGAGCAGTACTTC. The encoded protein is CSAIRGNEQYF.

This chain uses TRBV5-1 with TRBJ1-6; D might be TRBD1 (6 bases). Looked up from germline, CDR1 is SGHRS and CDR2 is YFSETQ. Trimming took off 1 base at V and 5 bases at J, with 10 bases between the two ends. The CDR3 sequence is 15 residues long. This chain's CDR3 is CASSLQGMNNSPLHF. As DNA, the CDR3 is TGCGCCAGCAGCTTGCAGGGGATGAATAATTCACCCCTCCACTTT.

This clone was recorded a few times. The chain joins TRBV7-2 to TRBJ2-5, with 9 bases fitting TRBD2. Germline lookup yields CDR1 SGHTA and CDR2 FQGNSA. The CDR3 is 15 residues long. V shed 0 bases and J 4 bases; nucleotides not matched to a gene: 3. The CDR3 is CASSLASGSGETQYF. The CDR3 coding sequence is TGTGCCAGCAGCTTAGCTAGCGGGAGTGGAGAGACCCAGTACTTC.

The V gene is TRBV4-2, the J gene TRBJ1-1, with D possibly TRBD1 on 5 matching bases. Between the trimmed V and J ends, which lost 3 bases and 5 bases, there was a span of 7 bases. The CDR3 is 12 residues long. Germline-derived CDR1 and CDR2 are LGHNA and YNFKEQ. DNA for the CDR3: TGTGCCAGCAGCCATTGGGGGACTGAAGCTTTCTTT. Protein product: CASSHWGTEAFF.

This clone was detected a few times. The rearrangement uses TRBV7-2 and TRBJ2-2, with D perhaps given as TRBD1 or TRBD2 (5 bases each). The CDR3 runs to 14 residues. The V end lost 4 bases, the J end lost 6 bases, and 12 bases lay between the germline ends. CDR1 and CDR2 (germline): SGHTA, FQGNSA. CDR3 protein: CASSYMGEAGELFF. DNA of the CDR3: TGTGCCAGCAGCTACATGGGGGAAGCCGGGGAGCTGTTTTTT.

This chain uses TRBV5-1 with TRBJ1-1; TRBD1 agrees at 7 bases. Per germline, CDR1 SGHRS and CDR2 YFSETQ. The CDR3 has 14 amino acids. Unmatched junction bases numbered 6, after V lost 0 bases and J lost 7 bases. The CDR3 region has the DNA TGCGCCAGCAGCTTGGGGACAGGCTCCCTTGAAGCTTTCTTT. Translation gives CASSLGTGSLEAFF.